This TCR beta chain was retrieved from a study of CD8+ T cells in alopecia areata. From germline, CDR1 is LGHNA and CDR2 YNFKEQ. The length of the CDR3 is 15 residues. Trimming stripped 0 bases from V and 6 bases from J, with 13 bases between. Sequencing used cDNA as its template, made by extracting RNA and reverse transcribing it. The repertoire was sequenced with immunoSEQ multiplex PCR; TCRdb's copy has only in-frame clones and lacks some. The sample consists of about 150,000 clones, roughly 60% of them appearing once. The receptor was isolated from a human donor in good health. Sample: CD4+ T cells sorted from blood. The rearrangement links TRBV4-2 to TRBJ2-3, with D unclear. The CDR3 sequence is CASSQEYGIGDTQYF. CDR3 coding DNA: TGTGCCAGCAGCCAAGAGTATGGGATAGGGGATACGCAGTATTTT.